These 10 T cell receptor beta chains were sequenced from one sample in a study of blood T cell repertoires in COVID-19. The protocol was immunoSEQ multiplex PCR, while the TCRdb copy is restricted to in-frame clones and leaves out a portion. The sample holds around 140,000 clones, around 90% seen once. The source material was PBMCs or T cells enriched from blood (not recorded which). The receptors shown here come from a woman aged 40 to 55 who had been exposed to COVID-19.

The rearrangement joins TRBV29-1 to TRBJ2-7; D is undetermined. This CDR3 comprises 12 residues. Trimming took off 0 bases at V and 0 bases at J, with 3 bases between the two ends. Germline CDR1 reads SQVTM; CDR2 reads ANQGSEA. The chain's CDR3 is CSVEDNSYEQYF. The CDR3 coding sequence is TGCAGCGTTGAAGACAACTCCTACGAGCAGTACTTC.

This clone was picked up a small number of times. The chain couples TRBV13 to TRBJ1-1, with TRBD1 as a possible D gene (6 bases). V lost 5 bases and J lost 6, with 13 bases in between. The CDR3 length is 13 residues. CDR1 is PRHDT and CDR2 is FYEKMQ in the germline V gene (reference sequence). Here the CDR3 DNA reads TGTGCCAGCAGCATATACAGGGCGCCTGAAGCTTTCTTT. It yields the protein CASSIYRAPEAFF.

The chain combines TRBV4-3 with TRBJ2-7; D possibly corresponds to TRBD2 (6 bases). Germline V CDR1 and CDR2: LGHNA, YSLEER. The CDR3 sequence is 19 residues long. The ends were cut back, 0 bases at V and 0 bases at J, with 21 bases in the middle. CDR3 sequence reads: CASSQDPLADTTSSYEQYF. The CDR3 DNA reads TGCGCCAGCAGCCAAGATCCCTTAGCGGATACGACAAGCTCCTACGAGCAGTACTTC.

The J gene is TRBJ1-1, the V gene TRBV6-6; 8 nucleotides match TRBD1. Germline CDR1 is MNHNY and CDR2 is SVGAGI (reference sequence). Trimming cost V 1 base and J 8 bases; bases outside gene matches: 9. The CDR3 is 15 residues long. The chain's CDR3 is CASSYFLGQGREAFF. DNA of the CDR3: TGTGCCAGCAGTTACTTCCTTGGACAGGGACGGGAAGCTTTCTTT.

In its sample, this clone was seen once. The chain links TRBV9 to TRBJ2-2; D is unclear. Germline CDR1 SGDLS, CDR2 YYNGEE. V was shortened by 3 bases and J by 6 bases, with 3 bases between the two germline ends. The CDR3 runs 11 residues. CDR3 sequence (DNA): TGTGCCAGCAGCGCCTCCGGGGAGCTGTTTTTT. Residues: CASSASGELFF.

Only a few counts were recorded for this clone. V is TRBV4-3 and J is TRBJ2-1; 11 bases map to TRBD2. In germline, CDR1 is LGHNA, CDR2 YSLEER. CDR3 length: 20 residues. V dropped 0 bases and J dropped 4; count of bases not matched to a gene: 14. The CDR3 region is CASSQELTPGLAAAYNEQFF. As DNA, the CDR3 is TGCGCCAGCAGCCAAGAACTAACTCCGGGACTAGCGGCAGCTTACAATGAGCAGTTCTTC.

This clone was counted a few times. The rearrangement uses TRBV5-6 and TRBJ1-1; TRBD1 is a possible D gene (6 bases). Germline V CDR1 and CDR2: SGHDT, YYEEEE. This CDR3 contains 11 residues. V lost 4 bases and J lost 7, with 8 bases in between. The CDR3: CASSLDSEAFF. The CDR3, as DNA: TGTGCCAGCAGCCTGGACAGTGAAGCTTTCTTT.

Written as DNA, the CDR3 is TGTGCCAGCAGTTTCTCGACTAGCGGGAAAGAGACCCAGTACTTC. It specifies CASSFSTSGKETQYF. The chain carries TRBV28 and TRBJ2-5; 11 bases map to TRBD2. CDR1 is MDHEN, CDR2 SYDVKM, per germline. The CDR3 sequence is 15 residues long. Trimming at V came to 3 bases and at J to 3 bases, leaving 3 bases not matched to a gene.

The genes are TRBV5-1 and TRBJ2-7, with TRBD1 matching 11 bases. There are 15 residues in the CDR3. Germline V gives CDR1 SGHRS, CDR2 YFSETQ. V was clipped by 4 bases and J by 0 bases; unmatched bases: 3. The CDR3 region is CASSPGQGVSYEQYF. CDR3 in DNA: TGCGCCAGCAGCCCGGGACAGGGGGTCTCCTACGAGCAGTACTTC.

This clone came up once. This chain joins TRBV5-1 and TRBJ2-5; D call uncertain. The V gene lost 5 bases and the J gene lost 5 bases, with 7 bases spanning the gap. The CDR3 consists of 11 residues. Per germline, CDR1 SGHRS and CDR2 YFSETQ. The CDR3 protein is CASRSEETQYF. CDR3 sequence (DNA): TGCGCCAGCAGATCCGAGGAGACCCAGTACTTC. Drawing the rest from reference TRBV5-1 and TRBJ2-5, the complete variable domain is KAGVTQTPRYLIKTRGQQVTLSCSPISGHRSVSWYQQTPGQGLQFLFEYFSETQRNKGNFPGRFSGRQFSNSRSEMNVSTLELGDSALYLCASRSEETQYFGPGTRLLVL.